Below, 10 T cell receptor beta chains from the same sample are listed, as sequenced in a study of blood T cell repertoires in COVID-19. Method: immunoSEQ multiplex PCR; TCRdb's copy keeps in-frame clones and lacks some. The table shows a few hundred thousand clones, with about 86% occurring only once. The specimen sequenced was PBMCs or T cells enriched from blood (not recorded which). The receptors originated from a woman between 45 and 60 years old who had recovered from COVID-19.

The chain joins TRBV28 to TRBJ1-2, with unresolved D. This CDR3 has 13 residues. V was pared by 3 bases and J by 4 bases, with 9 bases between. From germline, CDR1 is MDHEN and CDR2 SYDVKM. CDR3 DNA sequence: TGTGCCAGCAGTTTGAGGGCCGGCTATGGCTACACCTTC. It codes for CASSLRAGYGYTF.

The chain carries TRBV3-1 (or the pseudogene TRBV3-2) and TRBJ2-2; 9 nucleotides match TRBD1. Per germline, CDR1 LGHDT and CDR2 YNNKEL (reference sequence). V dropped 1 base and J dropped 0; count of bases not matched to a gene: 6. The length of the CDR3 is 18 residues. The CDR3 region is CASSQGLGQGSNTGELFF. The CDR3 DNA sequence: TGTGCCAGCAGCCAAGGATTGGGACAGGGCTCGAACACCGGGGAGCTGTTTTTT.

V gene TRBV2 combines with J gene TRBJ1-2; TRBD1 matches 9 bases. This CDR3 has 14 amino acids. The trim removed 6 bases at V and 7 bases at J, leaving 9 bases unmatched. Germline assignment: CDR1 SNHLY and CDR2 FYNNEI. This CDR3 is CASSAGQGSGGYTF. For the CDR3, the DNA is TGTGCCAGCAGCGCTGGACAGGGGAGTGGTGGCTACACCTTC.

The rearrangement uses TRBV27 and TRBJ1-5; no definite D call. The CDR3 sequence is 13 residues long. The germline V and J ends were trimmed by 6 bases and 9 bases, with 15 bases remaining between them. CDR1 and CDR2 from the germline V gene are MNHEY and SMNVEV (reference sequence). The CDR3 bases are TGTGCCAGCAGCGTACAGTGGCCTCCGCCCCAGCATTTT. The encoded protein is CASSVQWPPPQHF.

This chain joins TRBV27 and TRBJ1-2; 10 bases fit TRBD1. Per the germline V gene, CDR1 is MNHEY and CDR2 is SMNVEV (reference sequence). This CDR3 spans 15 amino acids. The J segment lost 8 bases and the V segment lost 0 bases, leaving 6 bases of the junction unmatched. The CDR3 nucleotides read TGTGCCAGCAGTTTATCGGGACAGGGGCCGGGAGGCTACACCTTC. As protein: CASSLSGQGPGGYTF.

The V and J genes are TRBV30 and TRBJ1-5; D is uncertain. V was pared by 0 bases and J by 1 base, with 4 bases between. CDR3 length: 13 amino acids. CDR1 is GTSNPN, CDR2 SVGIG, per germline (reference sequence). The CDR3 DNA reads TGTGCCTGGAGTGTACACAGCAATCAGCCCCAGCATTTT. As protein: CAWSVHSNQPQHF.

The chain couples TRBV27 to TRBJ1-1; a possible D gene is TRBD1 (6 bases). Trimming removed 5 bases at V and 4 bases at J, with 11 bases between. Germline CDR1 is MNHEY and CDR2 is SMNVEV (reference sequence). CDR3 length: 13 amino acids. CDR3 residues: CASSHRVGTEAFF. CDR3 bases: TGTGCCAGCAGTCACAGGGTGGGCACTGAAGCTTTCTTT.

In nucleotides, the CDR3 is TGTGCCAGCACCGGACAGGGTGAGGTTTCACCCCTCCACTTT. It specifies CASTGQGEVSPLHF. V is TRBV7-9 and J is TRBJ1-6; TRBD1 agrees at 8 bases. Germline trimming cut 7 bases from V and 9 bases from J; bases unmatched to any gene: 8. This CDR3 has 14 residues. The germline CDR1 and CDR2 sequences are SEHNR and FQNEAQ (reference sequence).

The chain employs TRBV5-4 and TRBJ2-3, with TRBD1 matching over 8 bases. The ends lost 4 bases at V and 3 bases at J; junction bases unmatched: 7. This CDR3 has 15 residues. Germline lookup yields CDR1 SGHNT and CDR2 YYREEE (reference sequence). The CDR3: CASSHRGDGTDTQYF. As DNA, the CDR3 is TGTGCCAGCAGCCACAGGGGGGATGGGACAGATACGCAGTATTTT.

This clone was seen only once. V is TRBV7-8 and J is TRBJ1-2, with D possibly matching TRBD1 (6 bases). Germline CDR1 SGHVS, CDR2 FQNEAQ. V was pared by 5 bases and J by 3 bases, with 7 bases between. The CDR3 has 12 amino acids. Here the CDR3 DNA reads TGTGCCAGCAGCCAGGGGTACTATGGCTACACCTTC. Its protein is CASSQGYYGYTF.